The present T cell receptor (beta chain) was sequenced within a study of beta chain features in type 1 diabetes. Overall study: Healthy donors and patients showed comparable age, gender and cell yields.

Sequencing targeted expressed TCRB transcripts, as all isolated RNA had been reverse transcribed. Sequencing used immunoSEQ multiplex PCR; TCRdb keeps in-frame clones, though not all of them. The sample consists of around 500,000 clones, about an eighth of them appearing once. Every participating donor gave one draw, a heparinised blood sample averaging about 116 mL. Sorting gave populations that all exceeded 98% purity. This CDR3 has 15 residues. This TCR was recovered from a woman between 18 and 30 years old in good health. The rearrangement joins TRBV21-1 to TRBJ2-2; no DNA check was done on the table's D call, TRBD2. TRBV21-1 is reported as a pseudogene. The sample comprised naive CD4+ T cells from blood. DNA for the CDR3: TGTTCAGGAAAGGGGACTAGCGGACCCACCGGGGAGCTGTTTTTT. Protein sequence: CSGKGTSGPTGELFF.